The 28 T cell receptor beta chains reported below all come from one sample, sequenced in a study of T-cell reconstitution after alpha-beta-depleted transplantation in children (dated by TCRdb to 2016 to 2017). The library was prepared using PCR. These reads were obtained on an Illumina HiSeq 2500. To normalize quantification of the TCRbeta repertoire, the TCR libraries were built with molecular barcoding that relied on unique molecular identifiers. TCRdb reran the public reads through fastp at Q25 and MiXCR, keeping productive beta chains. CDR3 protein sequences are deduplicated, and each keeps its most common genes and DNA. Recorded for this sample are hundreds of thousands of distinct CDR3 sequences; 15% to 20% of them occurred a single time. The ten largest clones capture 0.8% to 1.1% of the sample. Sequenced material: PBMCs from the stem cell graft donor, taken from the stem cell graft. The receptors come from a human donor who donated a stem cell graft to a child with acute myeloid leukemia.

Many counts were recorded for this clonotype. This chain connects TRBV20-1 to TRBJ1-5; D is unresolved. The CDR3 runs to 15 residues. The V gene's germline CDR1 is DFQATT and CDR2 SNEGSKA (reference sequence). V was pared by 0 bases and J by 2 bases, with 11 bases between. The chain's CDR3 is CSARDVMGGNQPQHF. In DNA form, the CDR3 reads TGCAGTGCTAGAGACGTCATGGGAGGCAATCAGCCCCAGCATTTT.

Turning to this clonotype: A much larger clone lies a single base off, so this may be a read error. The CDR3 region has the DNA TGTGCCAGCAGTTGGACAGGGGGGGTCCAAGAGACCCAGTACTTC. Protein product: CASSWTGGVQETQYF. The gene calls are TRBV6-5 and TRBJ2-5, with TRBD1 matching 10 bases. V shed 4 bases and J 1 base; nucleotides not matched to a gene: 3. There are 15 residues in the CDR3. Germline-derived CDR1 and CDR2 are MNHEY and SVGAGI.

This sequence joins TRBV27 and TRBJ2-3; either TRBD1 or TRBD2 may supply D (5 bases each). Germline V gene sequence: CDR1 MNHEY, CDR2 SMNVEV (reference sequence). There are 17 residues in the CDR3. V was pared by 3 bases and J by 6 bases, with 22 bases between. The CDR3 is CASSFGWGKQARDTQYF. DNA of the CDR3: TGTGCCAGCAGTTTCGGTTGGGGGAAACAGGCTAGGGATACGCAGTATTTT.

CDR3 sequence (DNA): TGCAGTGCCAAGGCTAGCGGGGGCTCCCAAGAGACCCAGTACTTC. Protein sequence: CSAKASGGSQETQYF. The chain is built from TRBV20-1 and TRBJ2-5, with 10 positions matching TRBD2. The CDR3 has 15 residues. V lost 6 bases and J lost 1; bases outside the gene matches: 8. Germline CDR1 is DFQATT and CDR2 is SNEGSKA (reference sequence).

CDR3 region: CASSLSLTYTSSGNTIYF. The CDR3 DNA reads as TGTGCCAGCAGCTTATCACTGACTTACACTAGCTCTGGAAACACCATATATTTT. The V gene is TRBV7-8, the J gene TRBJ1-3; no firm D call. CDR1 and CDR2 from the germline V gene are SGHVS and FQNEAQ. V dropped 2 bases and J dropped 0 bases, with 17 bases sitting between them. The CDR3 spans 18 residues.

This clonotype turned up a few times. The chain combines TRBV7-8 with TRBJ2-7, with D unclear. Per germline, CDR1 SGHVS and CDR2 FQNEAQ. Trimming stripped 5 bases from V and 6 bases from J, with 23 bases between. CDR3 length: 16 amino acids. CDR3 in amino acids: CASSPTVGKAPSEQYF. The DNA of the CDR3 is TGTGCCAGCAGCCCGACCGTGGGGAAGGCTCCAAGCGAGCAGTACTTC.

The V and J genes are TRBV7-7 and TRBJ2-2; perhaps TRBD2 as D (7 bases). The ends were cut back, 4 bases at V and 0 bases at J, with 15 bases in the middle. The V gene's germline CDR1 is SSHAT and CDR2 FNYEAQ (reference sequence). This CDR3 comprises 17 residues. CDR3 sequence reads: CASSSSPGGSNTGELFF. The CDR3 nucleotides read TGTGCCAGCAGCTCTTCTCCGGGGGGCTCGAACACCGGGGAGCTGTTTTTT.

This clonotype was seen many times. The chain joins TRBV7-2 to TRBJ2-5; weak D call: TRBD1 (6 bases). V was pared by 6 bases and J by 5 bases, with 19 bases between. Germline-derived CDR1 and CDR2 are SGHTA and FQGNSA. The CDR3 runs to 15 residues. CDR3 residues: CASSRRDINQETQYF. DNA for the CDR3: TGTGCCAGCAGTCGCCGGGACATCAATCAGGAGACCCAGTACTTC.

The chain combines TRBV12-3 or TRBV12-4 with TRBJ2-1, with a possible D match to TRBD1 (7 bases). This CDR3 is 16 amino acids long. Trimming left V 2 bases short and J 0 bases short, with 11 bases between. DNA for the CDR3: TGTGCCAGCAGTTTACGACAGGGACTCTCCTACAATGAGCAGTTCTTC. Translated, it gives CASSLRQGLSYNEQFF.

This clonotype was counted many times. The V gene is TRBV20-1, the J gene TRBJ2-3, with D perhaps matching TRBD1 (6 bases). Germline CDR1 and CDR2: DFQATT and SNEGSKA (reference sequence). CDR3 length: 13 amino acids. V was cut by 6 bases and J by 4 bases, with 14 bases left in between. The CDR3 region is CSAKGGAADTQYF. In DNA, the CDR3 is TGCAGTGCCAAAGGGGGAGCGGCAGATACGCAGTATTTT.

This clonotype was observed at least ten times. The chain is built from TRBV12-3 or TRBV12-4 and TRBJ2-1; D not resolved. Deletions cut 0 bases from V and 10 bases from J, with 10 bases between. The CDR3 runs to 13 residues. CDR3 in DNA: TGTGCCAGCAGTTTAGCGAGGACGCCGGAGCAGTTCTTC. It encodes CASSLARTPEQFF.

The V and J genes are TRBV9 and TRBJ2-2; unclear D gene. V shed 1 base and J shed 1 base, with 8 bases lying between them. The CDR3 runs 15 residues. CDR1 is SGDLS and CDR2 is YYNGEE in the germline V gene. CDR3 protein: CASSVRPQNTGELFF. The DNA of the CDR3 is TGTGCCAGCAGCGTACGACCCCAGAACACCGGGGAGCTGTTTTTT.

The chain employs TRBV7-9 and TRBJ2-3; unclear D gene. From germline, CDR1 is SEHNR and CDR2 FQNEAQ (reference sequence). Trimming pared 4 bases from V and 5 bases from J, leaving 4 bases between. This CDR3 has 11 residues. In DNA form, the CDR3 reads TGTGCCAGCAGCTCGCGAGATACGCAGTATTTT. It specifies CASSSRDTQYF.

This clonotype was observed at least ten times. The genes are TRBV6-5 and TRBJ1-2; 11 bases agree with TRBD1. The CDR3 is 15 amino acids. Germline-derived CDR1 and CDR2 are MNHEY and SVGAGI. The trim removed 2 bases at V and 5 bases at J, leaving 4 bases unmatched. CDR3 DNA sequence: TGTGCCAGCAGTTACACCGGGACAGGGGGATATGGCTACACCTTC. Encoded protein: CASSYTGTGGYGYTF.

This clonotype was observed at least ten times. The chain is built from TRBV20-1 and TRBJ2-3, with a weak D call TRBD2 (5 bases). Between the trimmed V and J ends, which lost 0 bases and 5 bases, there was a span of 15 bases. The germline gives CDR1 DFQATT, CDR2 SNEGSKA (reference sequence). This CDR3 has 15 residues. The CDR3 spells CSARDSDRAGDTQYF. CDR3 DNA: TGCAGTGCTAGAGATAGCGACCGCGCGGGAGATACGCAGTATTTT.

The J gene is TRBJ2-2, the V gene TRBV28, with 7 bases that match TRBD2. CDR1 and CDR2 (germline): MDHEN, SYDVKM. Trimming cost V 7 bases and J 5 bases; bases outside gene matches: 4. The CDR3 consists of 13 residues. CDR3 residues: CASTEAGTGELFF. The CDR3 coding sequence is TGTGCCAGCACCGAAGCGGGGACCGGGGAGCTGTTTTTT.

The chain combines TRBV20-1 with TRBJ1-5, with 7 bases lining up with TRBD1. Germline assignment: CDR1 DFQATT and CDR2 SNEGSKA (reference sequence). The CDR3 is 15 amino acids. The V gene end was trimmed by 0 bases and the J gene end by 0 bases; junction bases not matched to a gene: 2. CDR3 amino acids: CSAREGQFSNQPQHF. The DNA of the CDR3 is TGCAGTGCTAGAGAGGGACAGTTTAGCAATCAGCCCCAGCATTTT.

There are a few counts of this clonotype. This rearrangement joins TRBV6-1 to TRBJ2-7; 11 bases align to TRBD2. The CDR3 is 19 amino acids. Germline loops: CDR1 MNHNS, CDR2 SASEGT. V shed 6 bases and J 3 bases; nucleotides not matched to a gene: 19. The CDR3 is CASRGTGSSGGPRFYEQYF. CDR3 nucleotides: TGTGCCAGCAGGGGGACAGGTTCTAGCGGGGGGCCCCGCTTCTACGAGCAGTACTTC.

The genes are TRBV5-1 and TRBJ1-5, with TRBD1 as a possible D gene (6 bases). V was cut by 2 bases and J by 8 bases, with 11 bases left in between. Germline V CDR1 and CDR2: SGHRS, YFSETQ. The CDR3 is made up of 13 amino acids. The CDR3 protein is CASSLGQREPQHF. CDR3 nucleotides: TGCGCCAGCAGCTTAGGACAGAGGGAGCCCCAGCATTTT.

The chain carries TRBV24-1 and TRBJ2-2; D is unresolved. The CDR3 contains 16 residues. Germline lookup yields CDR1 KGHDR and CDR2 SFDVKD. Between the trimmed V and J ends, which lost 2 bases and 1 base, there was a span of 10 bases. The CDR3 loop reads CATSDWINGNTGELFF. The CDR3 DNA is TGTGCCACCAGTGATTGGATCAACGGGAACACCGGGGAGCTGTTTTTT.

Notes on this clonotype: A much larger clone lies a single base off, so this may be a read error. The V and J genes are TRBV3-1 and TRBJ2-7; 7 bases agree with TRBD2. CDR3 size: 13 residues. The V segment lost 4 bases and the J segment 3 bases; nucleotides outside the gene matches: 3. CDR1 is LGHDT and CDR2 is YNNKEL in the germline V gene (reference sequence). CDR3 nucleotide sequence: TGTGCCAGCAGCCGCCCGGGGGGCTACGAGCAGTACTTC. Translation gives CASSRPGGYEQYF.

This clonotype has at least ten counts. The rearrangement joins TRBV20-1 to TRBJ2-1; 11 positions match TRBD1. Per the germline V gene, CDR1 is DFQATT and CDR2 is SNEGSKA (reference sequence). The length of the CDR3 is 16 residues. The junction had 6 bases not matched to a gene; V was cut back by 5 bases and J by 0 bases. Here the CDR3 DNA reads TGCAGTGCTCTGGACAGGGGGCTTGACTCCTACAATGAGCAGTTCTTC. Encoded protein: CSALDRGLDSYNEQFF.

This clonotype was seen a handful of times. This chain links TRBV2 with TRBJ2-7, with D unclear. The ends were cut back, 2 bases at V and 5 bases at J, with 7 bases in the middle. The CDR3 is made up of 12 amino acids. Germline V gene data show CDR1 as SNHLY and CDR2 as FYNNEI. The CDR3 sequence: CASSEHRHEQYV. The CDR3 nucleotides are TGTGCCAGCAGTGAACACAGACACGAGCAGTACGTC.

This clonotype turned up a few times. V is TRBV20-1 and J is TRBJ1-4, with TRBD1 as a possible D gene (5 bases). Trimming stripped 2 bases from V and 1 base from J, with 14 bases between. Germline CDR1 reads DFQATT; CDR2 reads SNEGSKA (reference sequence). The CDR3 sequence is 16 residues long. As DNA, the CDR3 is TGCAGTGCTAGATCGTGGGGCGGGAGAACTAATGAAAAACTGTTTTTT. Translation: CSARSWGGRTNEKLFF.

This clonotype was picked up a small number of times. The chain has TRBV5-6 and TRBJ2-1, with 9 bases that match TRBD1. This CDR3 comprises 13 residues. After removal of 3 bases from V and 14 bases from J, the junction contained 9 bases not matched to a gene. In germline, CDR1 is SGHDT, CDR2 YYEEEE. CDR3 amino acids: CASSSGTGTGEFF. In DNA form, the CDR3 reads TGTGCCAGCAGCTCTGGGACAGGGACCGGGGAGTTCTTC.

At least ten counts were recorded for this clonotype. The chain uses TRBV29-1 and TRBJ1-2; tentatively, D is TRBD1 (6 bases). This CDR3 contains 14 residues. Between the trimmed V and J ends, which lost 4 bases and 2 bases, there was a span of 14 bases. Germline lookup yields CDR1 SQVTM and CDR2 ANQGSEA. The CDR3 region is CSVAIGGGNYGYTF. The CDR3 DNA sequence: TGCAGCGTTGCGATCGGGGGGGGCAACTATGGCTACACCTTC.

The chain employs TRBV7-9 and TRBJ2-7; D gene unclear. Per germline, CDR1 SEHNR and CDR2 FQNEAQ (reference sequence). The germline V and J ends were trimmed by 5 bases and 2 bases, with 13 bases remaining between them. The CDR3 has 14 amino acids. The CDR3 reads CASSPSYSTYEQYF. CDR3 DNA sequence: TGTGCCAGCAGCCCCTCCTACTCGACCTACGAGCAGTACTTC.

This clonotype was seen a handful of times. CDR3 DNA: TGTGCCAGCAGTTTAAAGGACGGTCCCTACGAGCAGTACTTC. This translates into CASSLKDGPYEQYF. The chain recombines TRBV12-3 or TRBV12-4 with TRBJ2-7; no clear D gene. This CDR3 spans 14 amino acids. V was clipped by 2 bases and J by 2 bases, with 10 bases between them.